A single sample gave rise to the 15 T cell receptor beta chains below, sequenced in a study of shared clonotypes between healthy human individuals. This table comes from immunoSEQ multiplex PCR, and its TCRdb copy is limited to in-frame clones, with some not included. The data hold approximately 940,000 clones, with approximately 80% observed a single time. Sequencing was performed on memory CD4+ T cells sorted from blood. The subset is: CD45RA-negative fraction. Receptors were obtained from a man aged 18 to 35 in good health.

In nucleotides, the CDR3 is TGTGCAAGTCGCGTCCCACGGGGCTACACCTTC. Translation gives CASRVPRGYTF. The V and J genes are TRBV12-2 and TRBJ1-2. TRBV12-2 represents a pseudogene. This CDR3 region has 11 residues.

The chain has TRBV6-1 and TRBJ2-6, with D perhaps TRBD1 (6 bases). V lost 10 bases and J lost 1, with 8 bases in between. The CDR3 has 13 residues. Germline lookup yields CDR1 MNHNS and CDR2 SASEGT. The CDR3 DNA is TGTGCCACACAGGGTTCTGGGGCCAACGTCCTGACTTTC. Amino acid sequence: CATQGSGANVLTF.

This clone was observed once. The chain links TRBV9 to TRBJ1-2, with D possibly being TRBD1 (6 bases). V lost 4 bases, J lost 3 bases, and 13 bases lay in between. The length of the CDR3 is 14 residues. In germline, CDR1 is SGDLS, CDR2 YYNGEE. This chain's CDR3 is CASSTRDTYYGYTF. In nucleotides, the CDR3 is TGTGCCAGCAGCACCCGGGACACCTACTATGGCTACACCTTC.

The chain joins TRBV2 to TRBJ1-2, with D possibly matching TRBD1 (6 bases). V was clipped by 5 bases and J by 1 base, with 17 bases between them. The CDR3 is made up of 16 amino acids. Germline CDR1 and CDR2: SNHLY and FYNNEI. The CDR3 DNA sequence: TGTGCCAGCAGTAAGAATCCGGGACATTTTAACTATGGCTACACCTTC. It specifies CASSKNPGHFNYGYTF.

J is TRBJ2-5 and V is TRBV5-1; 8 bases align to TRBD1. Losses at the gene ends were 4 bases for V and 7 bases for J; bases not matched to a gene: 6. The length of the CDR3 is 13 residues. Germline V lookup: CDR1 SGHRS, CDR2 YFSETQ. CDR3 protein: CASSPGQGGTQYF. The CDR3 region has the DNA TGCGCCAGCAGCCCAGGACAGGGAGGGACCCAGTACTTC.

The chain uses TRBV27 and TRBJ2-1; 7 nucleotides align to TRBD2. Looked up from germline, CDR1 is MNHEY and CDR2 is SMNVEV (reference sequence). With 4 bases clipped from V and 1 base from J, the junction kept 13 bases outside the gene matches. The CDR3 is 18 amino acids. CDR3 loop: CASSSLPGVGGSYNEQFF. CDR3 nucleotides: TGTGCCAGCAGTTCGCTCCCCGGGGTGGGAGGGTCCTACAATGAGCAGTTCTTC.

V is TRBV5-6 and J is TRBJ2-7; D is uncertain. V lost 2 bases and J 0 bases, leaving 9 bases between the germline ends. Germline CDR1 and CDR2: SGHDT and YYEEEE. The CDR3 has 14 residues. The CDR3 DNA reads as TGTGCCAGCAGCTTCCCCAGGAACTCCTACGAGCAGTACTTC. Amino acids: CASSFPRNSYEQYF. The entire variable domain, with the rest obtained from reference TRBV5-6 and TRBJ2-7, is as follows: DAGVTQSPTHLIKTRGQQVTLRCSPKSGHDTVSWYQQALGQGPQFIFQYYEEEERQRGNFPDRFSGHQFPNYSSELNVNALLLGDSALYLCASSFPRNSYEQYFGPGTRLTVT.

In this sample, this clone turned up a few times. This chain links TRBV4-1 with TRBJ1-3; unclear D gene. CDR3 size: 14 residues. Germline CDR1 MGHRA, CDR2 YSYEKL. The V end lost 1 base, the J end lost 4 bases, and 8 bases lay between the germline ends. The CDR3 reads CASSQVPGGNTIYF. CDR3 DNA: TGCGCCAGCAGCCAAGTCCCGGGAGGAAACACCATATATTTT.

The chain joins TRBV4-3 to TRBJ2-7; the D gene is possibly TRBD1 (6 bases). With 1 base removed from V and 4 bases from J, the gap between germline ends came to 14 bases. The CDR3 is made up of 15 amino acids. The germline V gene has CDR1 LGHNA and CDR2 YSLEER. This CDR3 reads CASSQVPGVTYEQYF. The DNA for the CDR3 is TGCGCCAGCAGCCAAGTCCCAGGGGTGACTTACGAGCAGTACTTC.

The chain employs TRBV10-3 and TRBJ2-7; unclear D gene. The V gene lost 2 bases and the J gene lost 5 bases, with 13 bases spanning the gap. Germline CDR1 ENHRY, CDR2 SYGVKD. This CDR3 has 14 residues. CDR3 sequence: CAISEVAASNEQYF. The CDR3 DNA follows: TGTGCCATCAGTGAGGTGGCAGCATCGAACGAGCAGTACTTC.

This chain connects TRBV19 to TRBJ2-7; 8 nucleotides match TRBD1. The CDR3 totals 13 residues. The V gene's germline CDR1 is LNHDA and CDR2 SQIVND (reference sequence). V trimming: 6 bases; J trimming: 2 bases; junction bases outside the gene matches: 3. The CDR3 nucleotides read TGTGCCAGTAGACAGGGGGGAACCTACGAGCAGTACTTC. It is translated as CASRQGGTYEQYF.

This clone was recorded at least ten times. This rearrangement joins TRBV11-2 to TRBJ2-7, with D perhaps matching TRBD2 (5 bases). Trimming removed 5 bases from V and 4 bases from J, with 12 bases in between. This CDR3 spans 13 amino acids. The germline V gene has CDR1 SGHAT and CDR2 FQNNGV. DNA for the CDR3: TGTGCCAGCAGCGCTGGACTGGGGTACGAGCAGTACTTC. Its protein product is CASSAGLGYEQYF.

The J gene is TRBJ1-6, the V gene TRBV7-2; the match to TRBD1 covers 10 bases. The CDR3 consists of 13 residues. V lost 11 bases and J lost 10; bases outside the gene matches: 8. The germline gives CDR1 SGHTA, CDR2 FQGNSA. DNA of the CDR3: TGTGCCTCTAAGTGGACAGGGGGATCACCCCTCCACTTT. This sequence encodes CASKWTGGSPLHF.

The CDR3 coding sequence is TGTGCCAGCACGAGGACCAACACCGGGGAGCTGTTTTTT. Amino acids: CASTRTNTGELFF. The chain uses TRBV6-6 and TRBJ2-2, with D unresolved. The germline CDR1 and CDR2 sequences are MNHNY and SVGAGI (reference sequence). The CDR3 has 13 amino acids. The V and J ends lost 7 bases and 2 bases respectively, with 8 bases between them.

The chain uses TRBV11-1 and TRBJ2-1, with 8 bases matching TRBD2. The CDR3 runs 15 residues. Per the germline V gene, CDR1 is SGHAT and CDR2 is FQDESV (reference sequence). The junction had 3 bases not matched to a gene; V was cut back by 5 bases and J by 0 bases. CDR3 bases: TGTGCCAGCAGCCTGAGCGGGAGCTCCTACAATGAGCAGTTCTTC. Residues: CASSLSGSSYNEQFF. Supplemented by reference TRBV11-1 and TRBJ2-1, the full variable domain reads EAEVAQSPRYKITEKSQAVAFWCDPISGHATLYWYRQILGQGPELLVQFQDESVVDDSQLPKDRFSAERLKGVDSTLKIQPAELGDSAMYLCASSLSGSSYNEQFFGPGTRLTVL.